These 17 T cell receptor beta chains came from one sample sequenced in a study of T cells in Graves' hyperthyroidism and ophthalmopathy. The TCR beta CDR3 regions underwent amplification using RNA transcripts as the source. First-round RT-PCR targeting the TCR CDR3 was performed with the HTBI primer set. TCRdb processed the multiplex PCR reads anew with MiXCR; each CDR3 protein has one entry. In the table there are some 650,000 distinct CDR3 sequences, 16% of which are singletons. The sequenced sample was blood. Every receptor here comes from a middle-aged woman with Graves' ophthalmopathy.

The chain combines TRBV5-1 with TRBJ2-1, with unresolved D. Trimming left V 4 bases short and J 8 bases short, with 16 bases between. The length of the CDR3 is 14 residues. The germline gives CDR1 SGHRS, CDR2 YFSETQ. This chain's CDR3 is CASSLNGPEHEQFF. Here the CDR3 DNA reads TGCGCCAGCAGCCTGAATGGACCCGAACATGAGCAGTTCTTC.

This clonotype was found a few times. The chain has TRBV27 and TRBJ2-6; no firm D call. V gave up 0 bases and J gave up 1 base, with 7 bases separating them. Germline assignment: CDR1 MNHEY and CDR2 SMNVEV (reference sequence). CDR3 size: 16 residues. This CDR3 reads CASSLSSQSGANVLTF. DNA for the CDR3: TGTGCCAGCAGTTTATCTTCTCAGTCTGGGGCCAACGTCCTGACTTTC.

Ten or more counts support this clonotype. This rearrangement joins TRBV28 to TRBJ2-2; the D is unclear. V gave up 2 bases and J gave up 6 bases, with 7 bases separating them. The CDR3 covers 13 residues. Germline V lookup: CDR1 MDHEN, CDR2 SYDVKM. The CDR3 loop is CASSLRHPGELFF. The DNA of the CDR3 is TGTGCCAGCAGTTTACGGCACCCCGGGGAGCTGTTTTTT.

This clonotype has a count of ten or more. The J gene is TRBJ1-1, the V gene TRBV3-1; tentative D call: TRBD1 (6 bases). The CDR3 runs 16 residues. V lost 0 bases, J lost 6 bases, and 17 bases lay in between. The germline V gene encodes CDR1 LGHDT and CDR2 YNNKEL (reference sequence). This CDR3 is CASSQDQFTGKAEAFF. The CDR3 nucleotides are TGTGCCAGCAGCCAAGATCAATTTACAGGGAAGGCTGAAGCTTTCTTT. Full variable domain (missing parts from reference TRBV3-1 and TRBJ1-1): DTAVSQTPKYLVTQMGNDKSIKCEQNLGHDTMYWYKQDSKKFLKIMFSYNNKELIINETVPNRFSPKSPDKAHLNLHINSLELGDSAVYFCASSQDQFTGKAEAFFGQGTRLTVV.

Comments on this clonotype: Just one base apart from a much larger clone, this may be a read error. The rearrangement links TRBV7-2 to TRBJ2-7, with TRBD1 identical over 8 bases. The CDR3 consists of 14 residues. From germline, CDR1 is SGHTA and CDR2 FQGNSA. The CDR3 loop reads CASGLARGRYEQYF. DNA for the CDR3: TGTGCCAGCGGCTTAGCCAGGGGGCGATACGAGCAGTACTTC.

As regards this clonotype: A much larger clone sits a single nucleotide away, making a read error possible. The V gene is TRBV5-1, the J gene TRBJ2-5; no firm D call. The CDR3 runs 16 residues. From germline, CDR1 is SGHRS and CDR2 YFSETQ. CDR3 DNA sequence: TGCGCCAGCAGCTTGTCTCGTATGTCAGGTCAGGAGACCCGGTACTTC. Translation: CASSLSRMSGQETRYF.

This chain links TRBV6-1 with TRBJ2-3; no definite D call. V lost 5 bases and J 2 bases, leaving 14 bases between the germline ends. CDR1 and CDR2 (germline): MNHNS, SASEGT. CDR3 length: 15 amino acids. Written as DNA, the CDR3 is TGTGCCAGCAGTCCGACCGCCGACCACACAGATACGCAGTATTTT. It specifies CASSPTADHTDTQYF.

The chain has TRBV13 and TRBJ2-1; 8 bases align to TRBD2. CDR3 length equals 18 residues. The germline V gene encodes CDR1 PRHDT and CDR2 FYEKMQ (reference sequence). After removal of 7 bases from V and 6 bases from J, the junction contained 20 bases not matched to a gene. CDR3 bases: TGTGCCAGCATCCCCCGGTCGCTAGCGGGCCCTAGGGCCAATGAGCAGTTCTTC. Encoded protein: CASIPRSLAGPRANEQFF.

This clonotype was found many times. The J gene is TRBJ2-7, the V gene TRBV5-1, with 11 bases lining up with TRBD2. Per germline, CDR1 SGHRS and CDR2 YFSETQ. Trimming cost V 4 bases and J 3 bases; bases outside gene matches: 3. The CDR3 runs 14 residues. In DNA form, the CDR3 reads TGCGCCAGCAGCACTAGCGGGGGCCACTACGAGCAGTACTTC. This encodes CASSTSGGHYEQYF.

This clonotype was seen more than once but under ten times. The CDR3 protein is CASSLRQASDTGELFF. For the CDR3, the DNA is TGTGCCAGCAGCCTCCGACAGGCGTCGGACACCGGGGAGCTGTTTTTT. The chain couples TRBV12-3 or TRBV12-4 to TRBJ2-2; tentative D call: TRBD1 (6 bases). Trimming shortened V by 6 bases and J by 3 bases, and 17 bases separated the two germline ends. The CDR3 covers 16 residues.

CDR3: CATSRGQGAGEKLFF. The CDR3 DNA reads as TGTGCCACCAGCAGAGGACAGGGGGCTGGAGAAAAACTGTTTTTT. The chain combines TRBV15 with TRBJ1-4, with 10 bases aligning to TRBD1. CDR3 length: 15 amino acids. Germline V CDR1 and CDR2: LNHNV, YYDKDF (reference sequence). The V gene end was trimmed by 1 base and the J gene end by 8 bases; junction bases not matched to a gene: 4.

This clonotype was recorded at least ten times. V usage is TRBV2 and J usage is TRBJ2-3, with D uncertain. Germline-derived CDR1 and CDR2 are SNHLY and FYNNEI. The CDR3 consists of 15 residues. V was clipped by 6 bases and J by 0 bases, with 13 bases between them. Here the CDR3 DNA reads TGTGCCAGCAGCCTACTCGGCCCGAGCACAGATACGCAGTATTTT. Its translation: CASSLLGPSTDTQYF.

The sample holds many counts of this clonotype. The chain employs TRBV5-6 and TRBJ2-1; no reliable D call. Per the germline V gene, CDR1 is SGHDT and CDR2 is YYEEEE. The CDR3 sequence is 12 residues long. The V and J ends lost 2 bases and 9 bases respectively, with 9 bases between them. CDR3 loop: CASSFVVSEQFF. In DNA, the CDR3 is TGTGCCAGCAGCTTTGTCGTTAGTGAGCAGTTCTTC.

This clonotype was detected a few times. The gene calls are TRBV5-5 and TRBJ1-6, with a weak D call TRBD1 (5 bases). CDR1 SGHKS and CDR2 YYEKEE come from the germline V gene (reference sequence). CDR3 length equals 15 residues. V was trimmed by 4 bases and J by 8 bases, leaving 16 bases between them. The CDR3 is CASSLSGDVDSPLHF. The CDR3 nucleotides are TGTGCCAGCAGCCTATCCGGGGACGTGGATTCACCCCTCCACTTT.

CDR3 sequence reads: CATSKDRGRYGYTF. Written as DNA, the CDR3 is TGTGCCACCAGCAAGGACAGGGGAAGATATGGCTACACCTTC. This sequence joins TRBV15 and TRBJ1-2, with 9 bases fitting TRBD1. The junction had 5 bases not matched to a gene; V was cut back by 4 bases and J by 5 bases. Germline CDR1 LNHNV, CDR2 YYDKDF (reference sequence). The CDR3 is made up of 14 amino acids.

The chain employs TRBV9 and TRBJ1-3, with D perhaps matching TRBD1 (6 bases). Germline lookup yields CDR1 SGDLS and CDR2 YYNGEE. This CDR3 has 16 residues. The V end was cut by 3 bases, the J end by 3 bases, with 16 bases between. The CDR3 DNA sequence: TGTGCCAGCAGCGCACTCGGACAGAGATTTGGAAACACCATATATTTT. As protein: CASSALGQRFGNTIYF.

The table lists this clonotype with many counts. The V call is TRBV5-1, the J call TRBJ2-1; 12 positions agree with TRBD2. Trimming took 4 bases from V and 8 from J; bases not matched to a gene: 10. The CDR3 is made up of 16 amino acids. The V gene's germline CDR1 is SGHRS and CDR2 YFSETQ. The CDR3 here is CASSTGLAGNVYEQFF. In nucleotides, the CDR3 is TGCGCCAGCAGCACGGGACTAGCGGGTAATGTCTATGAGCAGTTCTTC. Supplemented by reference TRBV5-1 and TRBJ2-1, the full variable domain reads KAGVTQTPRYLIKTRGQQVTLSCSPISGHRSVSWYQQTPGQGLQFLFEYFSETQRNKGNFPGRFSGRQFSNSRSEMNVSTLELGDSALYLCASSTGLAGNVYEQFFGPGTRLTVL.